This T cell receptor beta chain is drawn from a study of T cells in Graves' hyperthyroidism and ophthalmopathy. TCR beta CDR3 region amplification was performed from RNA transcripts. HTBI primers were the set used in a first-round RT-PCR of the TCR CDR3. Each CDR3 protein is one row after TCRdb ran MiXCR on the multiplex PCR reads. This table holds approximately 530,000 distinct CDR3 sequences, 16% found once. This clonotype occurred once. Its target is unknown. The authors deemed Graves' hyperthyroidism stable absent ophthalmopathy progression within 18 months. Each diagnosis was grounded in clinical symptoms, serum thyroxine and TRAb, thyroid ultrasound, and orbital computed tomography. A roughly 9.1 ml volume of fresh peripheral blood provided the PBMCs. Study-wide findings and caveats: Progression to ophthalmopathy was predicted a median of 6.5 months early.

The germline V gene encodes CDR1 SEHNR and CDR2 FQNEAQ (reference sequence). CDR3 length: 14 amino acids. Trimming cost V 5 bases and J 3 bases, with 14 bases left between them. V usage is TRBV7-9 and J usage is TRBJ2-7; D may be TRBD1 or TRBD2 (5 bases each). Sequenced input: blood. The clonotype originates from a woman aged 18-30 years with Graves' hyperthyroidism. In DNA, the CDR3 is TGTGCCAGCAGCCCACCCGGGACGAACTACGAGCAGTACTTC. The encoded protein is CASSPPGTNYEQYF.